The next 10 T cell receptor beta chains were all read from a single sample in a study of shared clonotypes between healthy human individuals. Sequencing used immunoSEQ multiplex PCR; TCRdb keeps in-frame clones, though not all of them. The data show approximately 2.5 million clones, with around nine tenths seen just once and 0.11% to 0.15% held by the top ten. The sequenced material came from naive CD4+ T cells sorted from blood. As for subset: CD45RA+ positively selected. These receptors all come from a man in his late teens or twenties in good health.

The chain carries TRBV27 and TRBJ2-2, with D unclear. The germline V and J ends were trimmed by 0 bases and 0 bases, with 5 bases remaining between them. Germline CDR1 MNHEY, CDR2 SMNVEV (reference sequence). The CDR3 spans 15 residues. As DNA, the CDR3 is TGTGCCAGCAGTTTATCTGGCGCGAACACCGGGGAGCTGTTTTTT. Translating it yields CASSLSGANTGELFF.

CDR3 sequence (DNA): TGTGCCAGCAGTTACCTCGATACCGGGACAGCACAGTATTTT. Its translation: CASSYLDTGTAQYF. The chain employs TRBV6-6 and TRBJ2-3, with 7 bases lining up with TRBD1. Germline CDR1 is MNHNY and CDR2 is SVGAGI (reference sequence). The CDR3 has 14 residues. The V gene end was trimmed by 2 bases and the J gene end by 12 bases; junction bases not matched to a gene: 11.

This clone was counted once. The chain recombines TRBV19 with TRBJ1-6; possibly TRBD1 for D (5 bases). Per germline, CDR1 LNHDA and CDR2 SQIVND (reference sequence). This CDR3 region has 13 residues. V was clipped by 10 bases and J by 7 bases, with 14 bases between them. The CDR3 protein is CATQGVRNSPLHF. The CDR3 coding sequence is TGTGCCACCCAGGGCGTCCGAAATTCACCCCTCCACTTT.

The J gene is TRBJ2-5, the V gene TRBV11-1, with 8 bases identical to TRBD1. From germline, CDR1 is SGHAT and CDR2 FQDESV (reference sequence). The length of the CDR3 is 15 residues. V trimming: 5 bases; J trimming: 5 bases; junction bases outside the gene matches: 10. CDR3 loop: CASSTGQGLMETQYF. The DNA for the CDR3 is TGTGCCAGCAGCACTGGACAGGGCCTGATGGAGACCCAGTACTTC.

The rearrangement links TRBV9 to TRBJ2-2, with TRBD2 matching 10 bases. V shed 2 bases, J shed 1 base, and the junction held 14 bases outside the gene matches. The CDR3 contains 20 residues. Germline V gene lookup returns CDR1 SGDLS and CDR2 YYNGEE. The CDR3 DNA reads TGTGCCAGCAGCGTTAAGAGTGTTGGAGCGGGAGGGAAGAACACCGGGGAGCTGTTTTTT. Its translation: CASSVKSVGAGGKNTGELFF. The whole variable domain, remainder taken from reference TRBV9 and TRBJ2-2, is DSGVTQTPKHLITATGQRVTLRCSPRSGDLSVYWYQQSLDQGLQFLIQYYNGEERAKGNILERFSAQQFPDLHSELNLSSLELGDSALYFCASSVKSVGAGGKNTGELFFGEGSRLTVL.

The table lists this clone with a count of one. The chain has TRBV29-1 and TRBJ1-5; D not certain. The germline CDR1 and CDR2 sequences are SQVTM and ANQGSEA. The CDR3 runs 14 residues. V gave up 2 bases and J gave up 1 base, with 9 bases separating them. CDR3 loop: CSVESSLSNQPQHF. DNA for the CDR3: TGCAGCGTTGAAAGCTCTCTGAGCAATCAGCCCCAGCATTTT.

Comment on this clone: Other DNA sequences in the sample encode the same CDR3. V is TRBV7-9 and J is TRBJ2-3; no firm D call. The CDR3 has 10 amino acids. Trimming removed 5 bases at V and 6 bases at J, with 3 bases between. Germline-derived CDR1 and CDR2 are SEHNR and FQNEAQ (reference sequence). Here the CDR3 DNA reads TGTGCCAGCAGCCCCGATACGCAGTATTTT. Protein sequence: CASSPDTQYF. The full variable domain, rest sourced from reference TRBV7-9 and TRBJ2-3, is DTGVSQNPRHKITKRGQNVTFRCDPISEHNRLYWYRQTLGQGPEFLTYFQNEAQLEKSRLLSDRFSAERPKGSFSTLEIQRTEQGDSAMYLCASSPDTQYFGPGTRLTVL.

J is TRBJ2-7 and V is TRBV28; D is possibly TRBD1 (6 bases). The V gene's germline CDR1 is MDHEN and CDR2 SYDVKM. V was shortened by 6 bases and J by 2 bases, with 20 bases between the two germline ends. The CDR3 sequence is 16 residues long. CDR3 nucleotide sequence: TGTGCCAGCAGCACTAGGACAGCGTCGACCCCCTACGAGCAGTACTTC. It translates to CASSTRTASTPYEQYF.

Details on this clone: This specimen includes other DNA sequences encoding the same CDR3. The V and J genes are TRBV18 and TRBJ1-1; D gene ambiguous. This CDR3 comprises 11 residues. From germline, CDR1 is KGHSH and CDR2 LQKENI. The V gene lost 3 bases and the J gene lost 4 bases, with 3 bases spanning the gap. The CDR3 here is CASSPSTEAFF. The CDR3 DNA reads TGTGCCAGCTCACCGAGCACTGAAGCTTTCTTT.

The chain carries TRBV11-2 and TRBJ1-2; D is ambiguous. This CDR3 region has 15 residues. Between the trimmed V and J ends, which lost 1 base and 5 bases, there was a span of 14 bases. Germline lookup yields CDR1 SGHAT and CDR2 FQNNGV. The CDR3, as DNA: TGTGCCAGCAGCTTAGGGGTCTTCTCCCCATATGGCTACACCTTC. This sequence encodes CASSLGVFSPYGYTF.